This TCR beta chain emerged from a study of T cells in localized non-small cell lung cancer. V dropped 3 bases and J dropped 0 bases, with 9 bases sitting between them. The germline V gene has CDR1 GTSNPN and CDR2 SVGIG (reference sequence). This CDR3 region has 14 residues. Using immunoSEQ multiplex PCR, the repertoire was profiled, and TCRdb retains in-frame clones only, with some absent. Here the sample spans under 40,000 clones, 65% to 90% being singletons. This chain uses TRBV30 with TRBJ2-4; D gene unclear. The sequence was collected from a male donor at least 60 years old with stage III lung adenocarcinoma. Source: peripheral blood, taken before any cancer treatment. CDR3 coding DNA: TGTGCCTGGAGAACGACGGGAGCCAAAAACATTCAGTACTTC. This encodes CAWRTTGAKNIQYF.